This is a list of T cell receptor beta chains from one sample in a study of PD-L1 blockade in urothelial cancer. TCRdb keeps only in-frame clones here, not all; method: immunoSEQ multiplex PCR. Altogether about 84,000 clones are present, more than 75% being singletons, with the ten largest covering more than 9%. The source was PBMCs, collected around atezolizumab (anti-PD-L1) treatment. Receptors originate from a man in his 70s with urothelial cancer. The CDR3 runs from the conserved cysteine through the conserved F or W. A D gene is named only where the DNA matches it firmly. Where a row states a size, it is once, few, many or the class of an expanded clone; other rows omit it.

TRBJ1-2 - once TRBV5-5 CASSPSSEPSRGYGYTF TGTGCCAGCAGCCCCTCCAGCGAACCCTCACGGGGCTATGGCTACACCTTC
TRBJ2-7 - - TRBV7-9 CASSLGRAFDSYEQYF TGTGCCAGCAGCTTAGGGCGGGCCTTCGACTCCTACGAGCAGTACTTC
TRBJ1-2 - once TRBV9 CASSVAEGPYGYTF TGTGCCAGCAGCGTAGCGGAGGGCCCCTATGGCTACACCTTC
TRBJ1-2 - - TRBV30 CAWSIHRANYGYTF TGTGCCTGGAGTATACACAGAGCTAACTATGGCTACACCTTC
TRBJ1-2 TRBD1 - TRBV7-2 CASSLAVDRVGGYTF TGTGCCAGCAGCTTAGCCGTCGACAGGGTGGGTGGCTACACCTTC
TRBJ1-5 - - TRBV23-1 CASSQVGAGNQPQHF TGCGCCAGCAGTCAGGTGGGGGCAGGCAATCAGCCCCAGCATTTT
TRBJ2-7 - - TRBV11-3 CASSRGSYEQYF TGTGCCAGCAGCCGAGGGTCTTACGAGCAGTACTTC
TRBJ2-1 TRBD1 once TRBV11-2 CASSGQGTVGRSYNEQFF TGTGCCAGCAGCGGACAGGGTACAGTGGGACGTTCCTACAATGAGCAGTTCTTC
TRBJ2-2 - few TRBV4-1 CASSQVGRELTGELFF TGCGCCAGCAGCCAAGTCGGGCGGGAACTCACCGGGGAGCTGTTTTTT
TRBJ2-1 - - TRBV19 CASSGRKGGSSYNEQFF TGTGCCAGTAGTGGGAGAAAGGGGGGGAGCTCCTACAATGAGCAGTTCTTC
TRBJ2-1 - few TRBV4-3 CASSQDKWGFEQFF TGCGCCAGCAGCCAAGATAAGTGGGGCTTTGAGCAGTTCTTC
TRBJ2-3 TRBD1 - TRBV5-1 CASSPDRGRDTQYF TGCGCCAGCAGCCCAGACAGGGGGCGAGATACGCAGTATTTT
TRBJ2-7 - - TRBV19 CASKAGSNYEQYF TGTGCCAGTAAGGCAGGCAGTAACTACGAGCAGTACTTC
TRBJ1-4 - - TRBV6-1 CASSGVANEKLFF TGTGCCAGCTCAGGGGTCGCTAATGAAAAACTGTTTTTT
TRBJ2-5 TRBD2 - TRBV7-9 CASMRGREETQYF TGTGCCAGCATGAGAGGGAGGGAAGAGACCCAGTACTTC
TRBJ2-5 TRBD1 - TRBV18 CASSPRQGSSETQYF TGTGCCAGCTCACCACGACAGGGGTCTTCCGAGACCCAGTACTTC
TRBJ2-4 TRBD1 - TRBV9 CASSSGQGNIQYF TGTGCCAGCAGCTCAGGACAGGGAAACATTCAGTACTTC
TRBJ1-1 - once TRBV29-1 CSADGLGNTEAFF TGCAGCGCGGACGGACTGGGGAACACTGAAGCTTTCTTT
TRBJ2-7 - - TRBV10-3 CAIGKVGGNEQYF TGTGCCATCGGTAAGGTCGGGGGAAACGAGCAGTACTTC
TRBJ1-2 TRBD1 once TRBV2 CASMGQANYGYTF TGTGCCAGCATGGGACAGGCCAACTATGGCTACACCTTC
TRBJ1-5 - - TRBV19 CASSIPGVPGNQPQHF TGTGCCAGTAGTATCCCGGGGGTTCCCGGCAATCAGCCCCAGCATTTT
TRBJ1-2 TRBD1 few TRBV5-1 CASSADRGGDYGYTF TGCGCCAGCAGCGCGGACAGGGGAGGAGACTATGGCTACACCTTC
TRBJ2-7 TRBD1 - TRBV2 CASGRQGVYEQYF TGTGCCAGCGGAAGACAGGGTGTTTACGAGCAGTACTTC
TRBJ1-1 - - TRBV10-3 CAISESTAGIKAFF TGTGCCATCAGTGAGTCGACTGCGGGGATTAAGGCTTTCTTT
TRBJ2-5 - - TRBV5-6 CASSLPAAQETQYF TGTGCCAGCAGCTTGCCAGCGGCCCAAGAGACCCAGTACTTC
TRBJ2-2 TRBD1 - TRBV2 CASSLGQGEQAGELFF TGTGCCAGCAGTCTGGGACAGGGGGAGCAGGCCGGGGAGCTGTTTTTT
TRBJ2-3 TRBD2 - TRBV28 CASSLAGTSVLTDTQYF TGTGCCAGCAGTTTGGCTGGGACTAGCGTCCTAACAGATACGCAGTATTTT
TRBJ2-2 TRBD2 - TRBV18 CASSPPKASGNTGELFF TGTGCCAGCTCACCACCGAAGGCTAGCGGGAACACCGGGGAGCTGTTTTTT
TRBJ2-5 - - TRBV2 CASSTGSKTQYF TGTGCCAGCAGTACAGGGAGTAAGACCCAGTACTTC
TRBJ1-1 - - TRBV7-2 CASSPTRGTEAFF TGTGCCAGCAGCCCGACCCGGGGCACTGAAGCTTTCTTT
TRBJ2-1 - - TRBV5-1 CASSLDSSYNEQFF TGCGCCAGCAGCTTGGACTCAAGCTACAATGAGCAGTTCTTC
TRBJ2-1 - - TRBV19 CASSMAGDRNEQFF TGTGCCAGTAGTATGGCAGGGGATAGGAATGAGCAGTTCTTC
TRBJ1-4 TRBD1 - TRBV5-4 CASSLQGAGEKLFF TGTGCCAGCAGCCTACAGGGGGCGGGTGAAAAACTGTTTTTT
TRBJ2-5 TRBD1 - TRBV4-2 CASSQGEETQYF TGTGCCAGCAGTCAGGGGGAGGAGACCCAGTACTTC
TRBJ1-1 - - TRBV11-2 CASTPGQQVNTEAFF TGTGCCAGCACCCCAGGGCAACAAGTGAACACTGAAGCTTTCTTT
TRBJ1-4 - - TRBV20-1 CSVTRGEKLFF TGCAGTGTCACACGCGGTGAAAAACTGTTTTTT
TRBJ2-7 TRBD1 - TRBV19 CASSMGQAYEQYF TGTGCCAGTAGTATGGGACAGGCCTACGAGCAGTACTTC
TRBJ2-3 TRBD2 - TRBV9 CASSVVGGRTDTQYF TGTGCCAGCAGCGTAGTGGGCGGGAGGACAGATACGCAGTATTTT
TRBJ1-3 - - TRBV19 CASSTTGSTGNTIYF TGTGCCAGTAGTACTACAGGGTCCACTGGAAACACCATATATTTT
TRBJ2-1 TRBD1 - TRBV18 CASSPTGLRPGQGAVNEQFF TGTGCCAGCTCACCAACGGGCCTGAGACCGGGACAGGGGGCGGTAAATGAGCAGTTCTTC
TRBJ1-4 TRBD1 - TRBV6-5 CASSRGTENEKLFF TGTGCCAGCAGCCGAGGGACAGAGAATGAAAAACTGTTTTTT
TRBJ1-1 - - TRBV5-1 CASSLYRDEAFF TGCGCCAGCAGCTTGTACAGAGATGAAGCTTTCTTT
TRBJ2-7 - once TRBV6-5 CASSYSMADYEQYF TGTGCCAGCAGTTACTCGATGGCGGACTACGAGCAGTACTTC
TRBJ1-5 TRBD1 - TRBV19 CASDPGQGSNQPQHF TGTGCCAGCGATCCGGGACAGGGTAGCAATCAGCCCCAGCATTTT
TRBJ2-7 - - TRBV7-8 CASSLVGGASYEQYF TGTGCCAGCAGCTTAGTTGGTGGGGCCTCCTACGAGCAGTACTTC
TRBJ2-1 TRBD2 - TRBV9 CASSVAGGGQFF TGTGCCAGCAGCGTAGCTGGGGGGGGGCAGTTCTTC
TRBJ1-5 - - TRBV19 CASSRAGLSNQPQHF TGTGCCAGTAGTAGGGCAGGGCTTAGCAATCAGCCCCAGCATTTT
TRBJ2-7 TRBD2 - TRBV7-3 CASSSRTSGEQYF TGTGCCAGCAGCTCGCGGACTAGCGGGGAGCAGTACTTC
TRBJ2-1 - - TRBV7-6 CASSLEAGRNEQFF TGTGCCAGCAGCTTAGAGGCAGGGAGGAATGAGCAGTTCTTC
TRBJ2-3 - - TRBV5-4 CASSLDLSSTDTQYF TGTGCCAGCAGCTTGGACTTATCTAGCACAGATACGCAGTATTTT
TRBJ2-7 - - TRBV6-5 CASSFEYEQYF TGTGCCAGCAGTTTTGAGTACGAGCAGTACTTC
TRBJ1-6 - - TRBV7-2 CASIPSTGYSSPLHF TGTGCCAGCATCCCTTCAACAGGGTACAGTTCACCCCTCCACTTT
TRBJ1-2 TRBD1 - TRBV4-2 CASSQAQGAGYGYTF TGTGCCAGCAGCCAAGCACAGGGGGCCGGCTATGGCTACACCTTC